The 19 T cell receptor beta chains listed next were all sequenced from one sample in a study of vaccination effects on CD4 cells after COVID-19. These receptors have no identified antigens. The data were produced by immunoSEQ multiplex PCR, yet TCRdb's version contains in-frame clones alone and is incomplete. The repertoire has tens of thousands of clones, more than 65% of them found once; the top ten carry 4.5% to 7%. Researchers isolated CD4+ T cells once about eleven days of culture had elapsed. Sample: CD4+ T cells from PBMCs cultured without peptide, taken before COVID-19 vaccination. These receptors all stem from a human donor who received a COVID-19 vaccine.

The sample holds a few counts of this clone. V usage is TRBV20-1 and J usage is TRBJ1-6; D might be TRBD1 (6 bases). CDR1 and CDR2 from the germline V gene are DFQATT and SNEGSKA (reference sequence). The CDR3 runs 14 residues. Trimming took 3 bases from V and 3 from J, leaving 9 bases between them. The DNA for the CDR3 is TGCAGTGCTAGTACGGGACACTATAATTCACCCCTCCACTTT. Its protein is CSASTGHYNSPLHF.

The chain joins TRBV29-1 to TRBJ1-1; no clear D. Germline assignment: CDR1 SQVTM and CDR2 ANQGSEA. The CDR3 totals 12 residues. Trimming took off 7 bases at V and 2 bases at J, with 11 bases between the two ends. CDR3 amino acids: CSAEVVNTEAFF. The CDR3 DNA reads as TGCAGCGCTGAGGTCGTTAACACTGAAGCTTTCTTT.

Written as DNA, the CDR3 is TGTGCCAGCAGCTTGGCCTTAGGCCGGCACAGGGGACCCGGGGAGCTGTTTTTT. This gives the protein CASSLALGRHRGPGELFF. The gene calls are TRBV5-8 and TRBJ2-2; 7 bases align to TRBD1. The germline V gene has CDR1 SGHTS and CDR2 YDEGEE. CDR3 size: 18 residues. The V gene end was trimmed by 0 bases and the J gene end by 6 bases; junction bases not matched to a gene: 14.

This clone was counted only a few times. The rearrangement links TRBV6-2 or TRBV6-3 to TRBJ1-6; no definite D call. Germline-derived CDR1 and CDR2 are MNHEY and SVGEGT. CDR3 length: 12 amino acids. Trimming took off 4 bases at V and 9 bases at J, with 7 bases between the two ends. CDR3 amino acids: CASSSTRSPLHF. In nucleotides, the CDR3 is TGTGCCAGCAGTTCGACCCGTTCACCCCTCCACTTT.

CDR3 in DNA: TGTGCCAGCTCACCTTCCTTGGGACTAGCGGGGGCCTACGAGCAGTACTTC. It translates to CASSPSLGLAGAYEQYF. This chain connects TRBV18 to TRBJ2-7, with 14 bases lining up with TRBD2. Losses at the gene ends were 3 bases for V and 2 bases for J; bases not matched to a gene: 6. Germline V lookup: CDR1 KGHSH, CDR2 LQKENI. This CDR3 comprises 17 residues.

V usage is TRBV9 and J usage is TRBJ2-2; 7 nucleotides line up with TRBD2. The junction had 4 bases not matched to a gene; V was cut back by 0 bases and J by 8 bases. Germline V gene data show CDR1 as SGDLS and CDR2 as YYNGEE. The CDR3 has 14 residues. DNA for the CDR3: TGTGCCAGCAGCGTAGCCGGGGGGAAGGGGGAGCTGTTTTTT. It is translated as CASSVAGGKGELFF. The whole variable domain, filled in from reference TRBV9 and TRBJ2-2, reads DSGVTQTPKHLITATGQRVTLRCSPRSGDLSVYWYQQSLDQGLQFLIQYYNGEERAKGNILERFSAQQFPDLHSELNLSSLELGDSALYFCASSVAGGKGELFFGEGSRLTVL.

This clone came up once. J is TRBJ2-1 and V is TRBV25-1; TRBD1 matches at 7 bases. CDR3 length: 14 residues. Germline assignment: CDR1 MGHDK and CDR2 SYGVNS. J gave up 2 bases and V 10 bases, and 8 bases lay outside the gene matches. CDR3 sequence reads: CATCLGGAYNEQFF. The CDR3 nucleotides read TGTGCCACCTGCCTAGGGGGCGCCTACAATGAGCAGTTCTTC.

The V gene is TRBV5-6, the J gene TRBJ1-5, with a weak D call TRBD1 (6 bases). The CDR3 loop spans 16 amino acids. V shed 4 bases and J shed 0 bases, with 14 bases lying between them. Germline CDR1 reads SGHDT; CDR2 reads YYEEEE. CDR3 region: CASSPGGPNSNQPQHF. The CDR3 region has the DNA TGTGCCAGCAGCCCCGGGGGGCCGAATAGCAATCAGCCCCAGCATTTT.

The V gene is TRBV20-1, the J gene TRBJ2-6; 10 nucleotides agree with TRBD2. With V trimmed by 4 bases and J by 2 bases, 5 bases remained unmatched. Germline lookup yields CDR1 DFQATT and CDR2 SNEGSKA (reference sequence). The CDR3 spans 16 residues. The CDR3 coding sequence is TGCAGTGCTACTGAGCGGGGGGGCCCTGGGGCCAACGTCCTGACTTTC. Its protein product is CSATERGGPGANVLTF.

This chain links TRBV2 with TRBJ2-5; D may match TRBD1 or TRBD2 (5 bases each). The CDR3 totals 14 residues. Per germline, CDR1 SNHLY and CDR2 FYNNEI. V dropped 4 bases and J dropped 4 bases, with 13 bases sitting between them. CDR3 protein: CASSGGVVGETQYF. The DNA for the CDR3 is TGTGCCAGCAGTGGAGGGGTGGTCGGAGAGACCCAGTACTTC.

V and J are TRBV21-1 and TRBJ2-1; the D call TRBD2 from the table was never checked on the DNA. TRBV21-1 is a documented pseudogene. This CDR3 comprises 19 residues. The CDR3 sequence: CASSKARFERELAYNEQFF. In DNA, the CDR3 is TGTGCCAGCAGCAAAGCACGCTTTGAGCGGGAGCTAGCCTACAATGAGCAGTTCTTC.

The chain employs TRBV5-5 and TRBJ2-4, with TRBD2 matching over 12 bases. Germline assignment: CDR1 SGHKS and CDR2 YYEKEE (reference sequence). With V trimmed by 4 bases and J by 8 bases, 22 bases remained unmatched. This CDR3 region has 20 residues. The CDR3 region has the DNA TGTGCCAGCAGCCTTTATCCGGGACTAGCGGGCAACCTCCCTCGGGACATTCAGTACTTC. Its protein is CASSLYPGLAGNLPRDIQYF.

CDR3 sequence reads: CASSQDRNEQYF. CDR3 DNA: TGTGCCAGCAGCCAAGATCGAAACGAGCAGTACTTC. V and J are TRBV3-1 (or the pseudogene TRBV3-2) and TRBJ2-7; D not resolved. Germline V lookup: CDR1 LGHDT, CDR2 YNNKEL (reference sequence). This CDR3 is 12 amino acids long. V was trimmed by 0 bases and J by 5 bases, leaving 5 bases between them.

This clone was seen only a few times. The chain joins TRBV19 to TRBJ1-3; D is unclear. The CDR3 has 14 residues. From germline, CDR1 is LNHDA and CDR2 SQIVND (reference sequence). Trimming took off 4 bases at V and 5 bases at J, with 12 bases between the two ends. The DNA for the CDR3 is TGTGCCAGTAGTACCCCGCTCGGAAGAAACACCATATATTTT. Amino acids: CASSTPLGRNTIYF.

The V and J genes are TRBV11-2 and TRBJ2-7; D is uncertain. V lost 1 base and J lost 3, with 13 bases in between. This CDR3 has 15 amino acids. Germline V gives CDR1 SGHAT, CDR2 FQNNGV. CDR3 amino acids: CASSLAVTSGYEQYF. In DNA form, the CDR3 reads TGTGCCAGCAGCTTAGCGGTCACCTCCGGCTACGAGCAGTACTTC.

The chain has TRBV7-2 and TRBJ1-1, with D maybe TRBD1 (5 bases). Trimming removed 1 base at V and 0 bases at J, with 21 bases between. Germline V gene data show CDR1 as SGHTA and CDR2 as FQGNSA. The CDR3 has 19 amino acids. CDR3 protein: CASSLVLGQGLRMNTEAFF. CDR3 nucleotides: TGTGCCAGCAGCTTAGTTCTCGGGCAGGGCTTAAGGATGAACACTGAAGCTTTCTTT.

The rearrangement joins TRBV5-4 to TRBJ2-5; the D gene is possibly TRBD2 (5 bases). Trimming pared 3 bases from V and 7 bases from J, leaving 10 bases between. CDR1 and CDR2 from the germline V gene are SGHNT and YYREEE (reference sequence). This CDR3 spans 12 amino acids. The CDR3 protein is CASSSHEGTQYF. The DNA for the CDR3 is TGTGCCAGCAGCTCACATGAGGGGACCCAGTACTTC.

J is TRBJ1-1 and V is TRBV20-1, with D possibly TRBD1 on 5 matching bases. The CDR3 has 11 residues. Looked up from germline, CDR1 is DFQATT and CDR2 is SNEGSKA (reference sequence). CDR3 nucleotide sequence: TGCAGAGCCTTGGGGGGCACTGAAGCTTTCTTT. Amino acids: CRALGGTEAFF.

V gene TRBV6-5 combines with J gene TRBJ2-1; TRBD1 agrees at 8 bases. CDR3 length equals 16 residues. With V trimmed by 2 bases and J by 2 bases, 5 bases remained unmatched. Germline assignment: CDR1 MNHEY and CDR2 SVGAGI. The CDR3 DNA sequence: TGTGCCAGCAGTTACACCGGGACAGGAGCCTACAATGAGCAGTTCTTC. Its translation: CASSYTGTGAYNEQFF.